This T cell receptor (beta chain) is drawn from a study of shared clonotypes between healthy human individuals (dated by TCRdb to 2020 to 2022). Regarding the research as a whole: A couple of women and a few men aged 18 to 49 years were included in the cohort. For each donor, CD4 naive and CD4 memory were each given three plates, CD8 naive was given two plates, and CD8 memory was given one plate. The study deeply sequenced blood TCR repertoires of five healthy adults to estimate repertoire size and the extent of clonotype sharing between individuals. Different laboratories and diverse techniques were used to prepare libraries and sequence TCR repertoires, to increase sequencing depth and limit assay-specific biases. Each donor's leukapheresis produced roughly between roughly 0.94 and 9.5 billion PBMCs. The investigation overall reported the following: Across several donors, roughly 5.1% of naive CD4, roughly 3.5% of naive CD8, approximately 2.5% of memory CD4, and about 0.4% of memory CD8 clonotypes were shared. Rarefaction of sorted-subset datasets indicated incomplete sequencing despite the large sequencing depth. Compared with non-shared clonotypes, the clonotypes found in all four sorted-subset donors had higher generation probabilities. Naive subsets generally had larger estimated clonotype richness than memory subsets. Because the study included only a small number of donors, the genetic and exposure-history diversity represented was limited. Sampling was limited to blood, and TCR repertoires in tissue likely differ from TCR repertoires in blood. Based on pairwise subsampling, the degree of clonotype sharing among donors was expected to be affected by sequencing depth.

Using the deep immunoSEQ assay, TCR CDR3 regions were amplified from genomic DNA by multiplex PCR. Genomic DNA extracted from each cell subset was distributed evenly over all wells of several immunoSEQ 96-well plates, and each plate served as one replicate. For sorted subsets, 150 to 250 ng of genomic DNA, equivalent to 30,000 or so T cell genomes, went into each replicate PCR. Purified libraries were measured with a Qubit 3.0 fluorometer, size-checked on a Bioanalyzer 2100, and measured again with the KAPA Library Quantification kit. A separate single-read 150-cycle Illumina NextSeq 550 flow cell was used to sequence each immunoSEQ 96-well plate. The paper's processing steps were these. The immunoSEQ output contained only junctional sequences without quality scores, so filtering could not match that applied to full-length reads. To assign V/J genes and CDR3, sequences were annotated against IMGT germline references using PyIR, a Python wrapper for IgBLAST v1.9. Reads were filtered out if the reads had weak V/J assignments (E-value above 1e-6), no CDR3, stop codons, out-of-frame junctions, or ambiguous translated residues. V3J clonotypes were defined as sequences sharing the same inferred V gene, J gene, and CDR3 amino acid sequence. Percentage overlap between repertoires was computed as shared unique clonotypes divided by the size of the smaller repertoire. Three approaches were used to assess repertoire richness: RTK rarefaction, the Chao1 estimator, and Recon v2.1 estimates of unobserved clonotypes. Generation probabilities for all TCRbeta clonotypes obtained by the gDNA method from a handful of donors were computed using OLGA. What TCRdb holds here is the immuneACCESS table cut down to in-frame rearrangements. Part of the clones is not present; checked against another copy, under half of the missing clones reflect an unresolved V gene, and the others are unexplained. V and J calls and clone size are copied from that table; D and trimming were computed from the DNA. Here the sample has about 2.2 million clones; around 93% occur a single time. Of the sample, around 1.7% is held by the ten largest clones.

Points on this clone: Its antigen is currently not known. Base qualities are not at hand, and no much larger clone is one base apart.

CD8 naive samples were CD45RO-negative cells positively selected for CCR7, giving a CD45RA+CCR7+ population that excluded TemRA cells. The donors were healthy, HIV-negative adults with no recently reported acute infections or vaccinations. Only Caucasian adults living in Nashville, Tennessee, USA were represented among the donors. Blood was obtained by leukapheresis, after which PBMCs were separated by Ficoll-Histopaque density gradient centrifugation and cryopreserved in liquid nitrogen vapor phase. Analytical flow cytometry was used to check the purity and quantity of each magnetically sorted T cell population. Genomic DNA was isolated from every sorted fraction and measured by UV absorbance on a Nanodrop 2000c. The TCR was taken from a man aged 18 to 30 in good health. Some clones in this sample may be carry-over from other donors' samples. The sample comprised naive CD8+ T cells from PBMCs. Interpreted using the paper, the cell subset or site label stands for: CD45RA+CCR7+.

Here is the DNA: TGTGCCAGCAGTGAAGCGCCGGGGTATAATCAGCCCCAGCATTTT. It is translated as CASSEAPGYNQPQHF. The V and J genes are TRBV6-1 and TRBJ1-5; the D segment cannot be called with confidence. Via the germline V gene, CDR1 is MNHNS and CDR2 SASEGT. The CDR3 contains 15 residues, cysteine and phenylalanine counted. Solely the CDR3 DNA is kept, with 45 bases framed from the first base. V drops 0 bases and J drops 4 bases, leaving 10 bases in between.